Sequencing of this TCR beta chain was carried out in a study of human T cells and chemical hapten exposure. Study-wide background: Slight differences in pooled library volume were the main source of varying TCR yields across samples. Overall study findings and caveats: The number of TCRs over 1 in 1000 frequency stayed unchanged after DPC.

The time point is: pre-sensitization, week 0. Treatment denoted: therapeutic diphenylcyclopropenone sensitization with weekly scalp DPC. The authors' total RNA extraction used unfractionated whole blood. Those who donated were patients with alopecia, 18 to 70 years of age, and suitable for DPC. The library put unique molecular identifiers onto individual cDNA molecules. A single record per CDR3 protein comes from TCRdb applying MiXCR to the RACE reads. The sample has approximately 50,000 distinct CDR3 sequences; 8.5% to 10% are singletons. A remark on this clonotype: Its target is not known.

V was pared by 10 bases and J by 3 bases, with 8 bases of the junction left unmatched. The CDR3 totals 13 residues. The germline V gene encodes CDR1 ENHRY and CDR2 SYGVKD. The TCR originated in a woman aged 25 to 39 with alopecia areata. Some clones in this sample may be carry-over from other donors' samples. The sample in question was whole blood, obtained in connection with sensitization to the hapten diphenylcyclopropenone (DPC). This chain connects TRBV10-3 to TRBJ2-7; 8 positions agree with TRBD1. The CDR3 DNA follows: TGTGCCAGTTCCCAGGGGGCCAGCTACGAGCAGTACTTC. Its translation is CASSQGASYEQYF.